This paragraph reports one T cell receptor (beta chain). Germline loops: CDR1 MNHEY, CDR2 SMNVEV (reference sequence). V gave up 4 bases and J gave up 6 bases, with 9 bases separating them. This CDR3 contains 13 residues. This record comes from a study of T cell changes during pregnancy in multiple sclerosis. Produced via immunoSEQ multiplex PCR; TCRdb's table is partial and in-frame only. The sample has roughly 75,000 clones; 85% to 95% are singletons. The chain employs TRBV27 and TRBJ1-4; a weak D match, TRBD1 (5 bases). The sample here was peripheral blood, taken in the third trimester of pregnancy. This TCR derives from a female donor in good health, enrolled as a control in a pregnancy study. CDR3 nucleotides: TGTGCCAGCAGTTCTACAGGAGATGAAAAACTGTTTTTT. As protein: CASSSTGDEKLFF.